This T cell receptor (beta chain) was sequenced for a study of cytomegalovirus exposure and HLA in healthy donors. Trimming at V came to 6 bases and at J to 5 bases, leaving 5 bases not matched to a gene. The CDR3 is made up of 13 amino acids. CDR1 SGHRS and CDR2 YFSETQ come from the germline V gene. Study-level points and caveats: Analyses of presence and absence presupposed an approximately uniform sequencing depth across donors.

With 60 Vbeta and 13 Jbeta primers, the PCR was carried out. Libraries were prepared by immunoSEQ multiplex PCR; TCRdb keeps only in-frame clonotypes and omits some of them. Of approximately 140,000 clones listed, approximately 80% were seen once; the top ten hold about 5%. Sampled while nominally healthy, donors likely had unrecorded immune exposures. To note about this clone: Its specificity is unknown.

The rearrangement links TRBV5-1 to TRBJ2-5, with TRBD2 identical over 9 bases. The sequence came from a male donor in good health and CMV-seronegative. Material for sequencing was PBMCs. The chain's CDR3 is CASNAGGRETQYF. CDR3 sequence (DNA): TGCGCCAGCAACGCGGGGGGGCGGGAGACCCAGTACTTC. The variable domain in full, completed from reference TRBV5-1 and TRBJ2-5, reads KAGVTQTPRYLIKTRGQQVTLSCSPISGHRSVSWYQQTPGQGLQFLFEYFSETQRNKGNFPGRFSGRQFSNSRSEMNVSTLELGDSALYLCASNAGGRETQYFGPGTRLLVL.